Following are 26 T cell receptor beta chains from one sample sequenced in a study of cytomegalovirus exposure and HLA in healthy donors. The PCR used 60 Vbeta and 13 Jbeta primers. Produced via immunoSEQ multiplex PCR; TCRdb's table is partial and in-frame only. The table lists around 190,000 clones, around 85% of them singletons, with more than 1.5% in the top ten. The sample comprised PBMCs. The receptors were gathered from a man aged 18 to 29 in good health and CMV-seronegative.

This chain joins TRBV29-1 and TRBJ2-7, with TRBD2 matching over 7 bases. The germline V gene has CDR1 SQVTM and CDR2 ANQGSEA. J lost 6 bases, V lost 6 bases, and 5 bases had no gene match. The CDR3 runs to 11 residues. The CDR3 DNA reads as TGCAGCGTCGGGGCGGGAGCCGAGCAGTACTTC. Residues: CSVGAGAEQYF.

The chain couples TRBV28 to TRBJ1-3; D remains unclear. The V and J ends lost 1 base and 4 bases respectively, with 5 bases between them. Germline V lookup: CDR1 MDHEN, CDR2 SYDVKM. The CDR3 contains 13 residues. The CDR3 DNA is TGTGCCAGCAGTTTATTTATGGGAAACACCATATATTTT. It codes for CASSLFMGNTIYF.

The rearrangement joins TRBV15 to TRBJ1-5; the D is unclear. Germline values: CDR1 LNHNV, CDR2 YYDKDF (reference sequence). V was trimmed by 0 bases and J by 7 bases, leaving 16 bases between them. This CDR3 has 16 amino acids. The CDR3 sequence: CATSRDRDLGKQPQHF. The DNA for the CDR3 is TGTGCCACCAGCAGAGATCGGGATCTAGGGAAACAGCCCCAGCATTTT.

The chain couples TRBV7-2 to TRBJ1-3, with D possibly matching TRBD1 (6 bases). The V gene lost 5 bases and the J gene lost 2 bases, with 10 bases spanning the gap. Germline assignment: CDR1 SGHTA and CDR2 FQGNSA. The CDR3 length is 14 residues. CDR3 in amino acids: CASSPGQAGNTIYF. In nucleotides, the CDR3 is TGTGCCAGCAGCCCGGGACAAGCTGGAAACACCATATATTTT.

The gene calls are TRBV6-6 and TRBJ1-2; a possible D gene is TRBD1 (6 bases). Deletions cut 8 bases from V and 6 bases from J, with 16 bases between. In germline, CDR1 is MNHNY, CDR2 SVGAGI (reference sequence). The length of the CDR3 is 13 residues. CDR3 coding DNA: TGTGCCAGCTCATACGGGGGGGCAGATGGCTACACCTTC. Protein product: CASSYGGADGYTF.

The CDR3 is CASGGRRSNKDTEAFF. In nucleotides, the CDR3 is TGTGCCTCCGGGGGTAGGAGGTCAAATAAAGACACTGAAGCTTTCTTT. This chain connects TRBV30 to TRBJ1-1, with a weak D call TRBD1 (5 bases). V lost 7 bases and J lost 3, with 24 bases in between. The CDR3 is 16 residues long. Looked up from germline, CDR1 is GTSNPN and CDR2 is SVGIG (reference sequence).

The gene calls are TRBV6-5 and TRBJ1-4; D remains ambiguous. This CDR3 has 14 amino acids. Germline lookup yields CDR1 MNHEY and CDR2 SVGAGI. Trimming took 6 bases from V and 0 from J, leaving 8 bases between them. The CDR3 nucleotides read TGTGCCAGCAGGCGGATCGCAACTAATGAAAAACTGTTTTTT. This translates into CASRRIATNEKLFF.

A note on this clone: The junction shows a germline mismatch at one end, possibly a read error. This CDR3 reads CASSPPSSPNEKLFF. For the CDR3, the DNA is TGTGCCAGCTCACCACCGAGTAGCCCTAATGAAAAGCTGTTTTTT. V gene TRBV18 combines with J gene TRBJ1-4; D is ambiguous. The length of the CDR3 is 15 residues. The germline gives CDR1 KGHSH, CDR2 LQKENI.

The chain is built from TRBV4-3 and TRBJ2-7, with a tentative D call TRBD2 (7 bases). The CDR3 contains 16 residues. CDR1 LGHNA and CDR2 YSLEER come from the germline V gene. Trimming pared 1 base from V and 1 base from J, leaving 14 bases between. In nucleotides, the CDR3 is TGCGCCAGCAGCCAAGTGGGGGGGGGCGGGTCCTACGAGCAGTACTTC. It specifies CASSQVGGGGSYEQYF.

In this sample, this clone turned up a few times. The rearrangement joins TRBV9 to TRBJ2-7, with 9 bases aligning to TRBD1. This CDR3 has 15 residues. CDR1 SGDLS and CDR2 YYNGEE come from the germline V gene. Losses at the gene ends were 2 bases for V and 4 bases for J; bases not matched to a gene: 7. The CDR3 coding sequence is TGTGCCAGCAGCGTCGGACAGGGGCCCTTTTACGAGCAGTACTTC. Its translation is CASSVGQGPFYEQYF.

V usage is TRBV6-5 and J usage is TRBJ2-5, with D maybe TRBD1 (6 bases). Trimming shortened V by 7 bases and J by 1 base, and 13 bases separated the two germline ends. The CDR3 is 14 amino acids. Germline V gives CDR1 MNHEY, CDR2 SVGAGI. The CDR3 sequence is CASKRTGTQETQYF. Here the CDR3 DNA reads TGTGCCAGCAAGCGAACAGGGACCCAAGAGACCCAGTACTTC.

This rearrangement joins TRBV19 to TRBJ2-2, with 7 bases aligning to TRBD2. This CDR3 is 15 amino acids long. Germline V gene lookup returns CDR1 LNHDA and CDR2 SQIVND (reference sequence). V shed 6 bases, J shed 2 bases, and the junction held 6 bases outside the gene matches. CDR3 loop: CASRTSGVNTGELFF. The CDR3, as DNA: TGTGCCAGTAGAACGAGCGGGGTTAACACCGGGGAGCTGTTTTTT.

The chain has TRBV29-1 and TRBJ1-2, with D perhaps matching TRBD1 (6 bases). The germline CDR1 and CDR2 sequences are SQVTM and ANQGSEA. The V end lost 5 bases, the J end lost 1 base, and 20 bases lay between the germline ends. The CDR3 covers 16 residues. CDR3 loop: CSVPGQREQDNYGYTF. The CDR3 nucleotides read TGCAGCGTTCCCGGACAGCGGGAACAGGATAACTATGGCTACACCTTC.

The chain combines TRBV5-1 with TRBJ1-4, with 7 positions matching TRBD1. CDR3 length: 17 amino acids. The germline CDR1 and CDR2 sequences are SGHRS and YFSETQ. The V gene end was trimmed by 5 bases and the J gene end by 1 base; junction bases not matched to a gene: 11. The CDR3 here is CASRHTGDVLTNEKLFF. DNA for the CDR3: TGCGCCAGCAGGCACACAGGGGACGTGTTAACTAATGAAAAACTGTTTTTT.

This clone was seen just once. The rearrangement joins TRBV7-9 to TRBJ2-7, with 8 positions matching TRBD2. V dropped 5 bases and J dropped 7; count of bases not matched to a gene: 7. Germline V CDR1 and CDR2: SEHNR, FQNEAQ (reference sequence). CDR3 length: 13 amino acids. CDR3 amino acids: CASSRGSGGEQYF. For the CDR3, the DNA is TGTGCCAGCAGCCGTGGATCGGGAGGGGAGCAGTACTTC.

The chain recombines TRBV27 with TRBJ2-7; TRBD1 agrees at 8 bases. Germline lookup yields CDR1 MNHEY and CDR2 SMNVEV (reference sequence). The V and J ends lost 2 bases and 2 bases, in that order; junction bases with no gene match: 17. The CDR3 is made up of 19 amino acids. The CDR3 DNA reads as TGTGCCAGCAGTTTACGGCAGGGGGCGGCGCAGATCAGAGCCTACGAGCAGTACTTC. It encodes CASSLRQGAAQIRAYEQYF.

V is TRBV9 and J is TRBJ2-5; TRBD1 aligns across 7 bases. Losses at the gene ends were 0 bases for V and 3 bases for J; bases not matched to a gene: 2. The CDR3 contains 14 residues. The germline CDR1 and CDR2 sequences are SGDLS and YYNGEE. The CDR3 sequence is CASSVGGQEETQYF. For the CDR3, the DNA is TGTGCCAGCAGCGTAGGTGGACAGGAAGAGACCCAGTACTTC.

The V call is TRBV27, the J call TRBJ2-1, with 11 bases fitting TRBD2. CDR1 and CDR2 (germline): MNHEY, SMNVEV (reference sequence). V lost 7 bases, J lost 6 bases, and 11 bases stayed unmatched. The CDR3 contains 16 residues. The CDR3: CASTSWRLAGLNEQFF. The DNA for the CDR3 is TGTGCCAGCACCTCTTGGAGACTAGCGGGGCTCAATGAGCAGTTCTTC.

The V and J genes are TRBV27 and TRBJ1-1, with D unclear. Per germline, CDR1 MNHEY and CDR2 SMNVEV (reference sequence). The length of the CDR3 is 14 residues. Trimming shortened V by 4 bases and J by 1 base, and 10 bases separated the two germline ends. The CDR3 region is CASSSNTANTEAFF. DNA for the CDR3: TGTGCCAGCAGTTCAAATACAGCGAACACTGAAGCTTTCTTT.

V and J are TRBV10-3 and TRBJ1-6, with D tentatively TRBD1 (6 bases). The germline V gene has CDR1 ENHRY and CDR2 SYGVKD. The CDR3 is 16 residues long. Deletions cut 10 bases from V and 1 base from J, with 17 bases between. The CDR3 spells CASGGGETSYNSPLHF. For the CDR3, the DNA is TGTGCCAGCGGTGGGGGCGAAACTTCCTATAATTCACCCCTCCACTTT.

This sequence joins TRBV19 and TRBJ2-7; D not resolved. The CDR3 spans 12 residues. Germline CDR1 is LNHDA and CDR2 is SQIVND (reference sequence). Trimming removed 8 bases at V and 0 bases at J, with 8 bases between. CDR3: CASSGGSYEQYF. The CDR3 nucleotides read TGTGCCAGTTCCGGCGGCTCCTACGAGCAGTACTTC.

The V call is TRBV6-1, the J call TRBJ1-5; 8 bases line up with TRBD1. This CDR3 spans 17 amino acids. V shed 3 bases and J 1 base; nucleotides not matched to a gene: 8. Germline CDR1 and CDR2: MNHNS and SASEGT. The CDR3 here is CASSDPRGRRSNQPQHF. The CDR3 coding sequence is TGTGCCAGCAGTGACCCCAGGGGGCGGAGAAGCAATCAGCCCCAGCATTTT.

The chain employs TRBV4-1 and TRBJ2-1, with D hard to call. Germline CDR1 reads MGHRA; CDR2 reads YSYEKL. The CDR3 has 13 amino acids. With 3 bases removed from V and 9 bases from J, the gap between germline ends came to 12 bases. Here the CDR3 reads CASSQVALPEQFF. CDR3 nucleotides: TGCGCCAGCAGCCAGGTAGCACTCCCTGAGCAGTTCTTC.

The chain combines TRBV5-5 with TRBJ2-4, with 7 bases matching TRBD1. The CDR3 is 15 amino acids. V was clipped by 5 bases and J by 6 bases; unmatched bases: 11. Looked up from germline, CDR1 is SGHKS and CDR2 is YYEKEE (reference sequence). The CDR3 sequence is CASRYGQVAGNIQYF. Here the CDR3 DNA reads TGTGCCAGCAGGTATGGACAGGTGGCGGGAAACATTCAGTACTTC.

The chain has TRBV2 and TRBJ2-1; 12 bases are shared with TRBD2. The CDR3 is made up of 16 amino acids. CDR1 is SNHLY, CDR2 FYNNEI, per germline. The J segment lost 7 bases and the V segment lost 4 bases, leaving 8 bases of the junction unmatched. CDR3 sequence: CASSGGLAGSQNEQFF. For the CDR3, the DNA is TGTGCCAGCAGTGGTGGACTAGCGGGAAGTCAGAATGAGCAGTTCTTC.

V is TRBV7-9 and J is TRBJ1-2; TRBD1 agrees at 9 bases. The CDR3 is 15 amino acids. V was pared by 4 bases and J by 2 bases, with 5 bases of the junction left unmatched. Germline values: CDR1 SEHNR, CDR2 FQNEAQ (reference sequence). CDR3 coding DNA: TGTGCCAGCAGCTCGTCCGGGACAGGGAACTATGGCTACACCTTC. Protein: CASSSSGTGNYGYTF.